This T cell receptor (beta chain) was captured in a study of cytomegalovirus exposure and HLA in healthy donors. Study outcomes and limitations: Cytomegalovirus-associated status was assigned to 150 or so TCR beta chains.

There are 15 residues in the CDR3. The germline gives CDR1 MDHEN, CDR2 SYDVKM. V shed 6 bases and J 4 bases; nucleotides not matched to a gene: 7. Notes on this clone: Its target is unknown.

The PCR was carried out with 60 Vbeta primers and 13 Jbeta primers. Some clones are missing from TCRdb's copy, which holds only in-frame ones; the method was immunoSEQ multiplex PCR. The sample carries around 190,000 clones, 70% to 80% recorded once. This TCR was recovered from a woman aged 45 to 65 in good health and CMV-seronegative. The chain links TRBV28 to TRBJ1-2; 11 nucleotides align to TRBD1. Sequenced: PBMCs. The CDR3 loop is CASRVTGQGAYGYTF. The DNA of the CDR3 is TGTGCCAGCAGAGTAACCGGACAGGGGGCCTATGGCTACACCTTC.